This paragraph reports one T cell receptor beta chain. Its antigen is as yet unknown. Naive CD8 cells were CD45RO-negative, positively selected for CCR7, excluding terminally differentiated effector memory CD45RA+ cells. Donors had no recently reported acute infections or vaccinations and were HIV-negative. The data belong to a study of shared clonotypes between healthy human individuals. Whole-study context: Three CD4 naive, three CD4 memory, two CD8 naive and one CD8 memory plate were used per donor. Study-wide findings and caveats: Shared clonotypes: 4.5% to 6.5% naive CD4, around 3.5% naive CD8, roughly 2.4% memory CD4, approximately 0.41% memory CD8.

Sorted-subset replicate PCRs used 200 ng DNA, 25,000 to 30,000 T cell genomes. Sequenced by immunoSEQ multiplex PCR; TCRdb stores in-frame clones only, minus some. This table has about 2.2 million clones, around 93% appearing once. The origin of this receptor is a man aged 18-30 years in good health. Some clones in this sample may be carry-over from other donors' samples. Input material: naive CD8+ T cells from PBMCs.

Here the CDR3 reads CASSPLPGQFQPQHF. CDR3 in DNA: TGTGCCAGCAGCCCCCTACCGGGACAGTTTCAGCCCCAGCATTTT. J is TRBJ1-5 and V is TRBV5-5; 7 bases fit TRBD1. CDR1 and CDR2 (germline): SGHKS, YYEKEE (reference sequence). V gave up 4 bases and J gave up 6 bases; unmatched junction bases: 10. This CDR3 has 15 amino acids.